These 2 T cell receptor beta chains were all obtained from the same sample, sequenced in a study of blood T cells in healthy people across ages. It was with a sample-barcoded 5' primer and a J-beta primer mix that a second PCR of roughly 7 to 12 cycles was run. TCRdb reprocessed the 5' RACE reads via MiXCR and lists one record per CDR3 protein. The table has more than 550,000 distinct CDR3 sequences, about a fifth seen once. Sequencing was performed on blood. Receptors were obtained from a man aged 70-80 years in good health.

This clonotype was counted a few times. The V and J genes are TRBV7-8 and TRBJ1-5; a weak D match, TRBD1 (6 bases). Looked up from germline, CDR1 is SGHVS and CDR2 is FQNEAQ. V lost 0 bases and J 5 bases, leaving 17 bases between the germline ends. The CDR3 covers 17 residues. The CDR3 nucleotides are TGTGCCAGCAGCTTAGCAGGGGGTAATCAGGGACATCAGCCCCAGCATTTT. Its translation is CASSLAGGNQGHQPQHF.

This clonotype was detected a few times. The chain links TRBV7-2 to TRBJ2-7, with D perhaps TRBD1 (6 bases). Trimming stripped 5 bases from V and 0 bases from J, with 17 bases between. This CDR3 is built from 16 residues. The germline CDR1 and CDR2 sequences are SGHTA and FQGNSA. CDR3 nucleotides: TGTGCCAGCAGCCTCAGGACAGCGACCAGCTCCTACGAGCAGTACTTC. Translating gives CASSLRTATSSYEQYF.